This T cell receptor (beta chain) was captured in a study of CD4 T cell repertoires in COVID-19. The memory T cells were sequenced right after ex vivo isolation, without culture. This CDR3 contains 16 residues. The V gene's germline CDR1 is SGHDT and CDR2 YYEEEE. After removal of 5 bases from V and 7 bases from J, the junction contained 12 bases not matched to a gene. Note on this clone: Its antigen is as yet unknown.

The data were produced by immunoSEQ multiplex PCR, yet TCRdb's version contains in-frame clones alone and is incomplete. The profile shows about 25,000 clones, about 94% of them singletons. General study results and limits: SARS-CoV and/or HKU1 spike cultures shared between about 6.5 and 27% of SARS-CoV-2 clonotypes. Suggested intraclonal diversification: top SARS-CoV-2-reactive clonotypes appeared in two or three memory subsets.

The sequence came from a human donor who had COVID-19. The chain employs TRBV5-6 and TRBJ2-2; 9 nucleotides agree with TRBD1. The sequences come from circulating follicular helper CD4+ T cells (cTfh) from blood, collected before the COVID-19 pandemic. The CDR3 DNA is TGTGCCAGCAGTTCGTATATGACAGGGGGGCACGGGGAGCTGTTTTTT. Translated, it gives CASSSYMTGGHGELFF.